The present T cell receptor (beta chain) was sequenced within a study of T-cell memory formation after mild COVID-19. The CDR3 is made up of 15 amino acids. V shed 3 bases and J shed 0 bases, with 10 bases lying between them. Germline V gene sequence: CDR1 MGHRA, CDR2 YSYEKL. In TCRdb, the 5' RACE reads were re-called with MiXCR into one record per CDR3 protein. The table includes some 320,000 distinct CDR3 sequences, about 16% detected once. This clonotype was counted between two and nine times. Its antigen remains unknown. Notes on the study in general: Later expanders leaned CD4+, whereas clones that contracted between day 15 and 85 were balanced CD4/CD8. Second-wave clones that peaked on day 37 lacked confirmed SARS-CoV-2 specificity.

The rearrangement joins TRBV4-1 to TRBJ2-3; D may be TRBD2 (6 bases). The sequenced material came from PBMCs or a T cell subset sorted from them (not recorded which). The TCR originated in a man younger than 35 who had mild COVID-19 (a few samples of this study predate the infection). Cell type and time point are not known. The CDR3 DNA reads as TGCGCCAGCAGCCACCGGGACTCCAGCACAGATACGCAGTATTTT. Residues: CASSHRDSSTDTQYF.